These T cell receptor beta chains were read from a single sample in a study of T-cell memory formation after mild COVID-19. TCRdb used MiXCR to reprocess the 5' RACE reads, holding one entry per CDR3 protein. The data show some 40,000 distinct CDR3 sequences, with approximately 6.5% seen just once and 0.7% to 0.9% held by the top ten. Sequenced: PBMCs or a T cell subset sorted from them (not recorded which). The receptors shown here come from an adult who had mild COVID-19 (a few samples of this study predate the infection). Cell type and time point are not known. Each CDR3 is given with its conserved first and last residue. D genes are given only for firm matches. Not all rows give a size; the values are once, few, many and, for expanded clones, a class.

DNA: TGCAGCGTTGACCAGGGGATCCCCTATGGCTACACCTTC
CDR3: CSVDQGIPYGYTF
D: -
V: TRBV29-1
size: many
J: TRBJ1-2

DNA: TGTGCCAGCAGACCTTCCGTGGGCCGCAATCAGCCCCAGCATTTT
CDR3: CASRPSVGRNQPQHF
D: -
V: TRBV12-3/TRBV12-4
size: few
J: TRBJ1-5

DNA: TGTGCCAGCAGCGTACGAGGGCGGAACACCGGGGAGCTGTTTTTT
CDR3: CASSVRGRNTGELFF
D: -
V: TRBV9
size: few
J: TRBJ2-2

DNA: TGTGCCAGCAAAGAGACTAGCGTACTCAATGAGCAGTTCTTC
CDR3: CASKETSVLNEQFF
D: TRBD2
V: TRBV6-2/TRBV6-3
size: -
J: TRBJ2-1

DNA: TGCAGTGCTAGACGGGCCAGCCAAGAGACCCAGTACTTC
CDR3: CSARRASQETQYF
D: -
V: TRBV20-1
size: few
J: TRBJ2-5

DNA: TGTGCCAGCAGCTTTCGTAGGGGCTACGAGCAGTACTTC
CDR3: CASSFRRGYEQYF
D: -
V: TRBV7-2
size: few
J: TRBJ2-7

DNA: TGTGCCACCAGCCAACTTGTAGGAATCGGATATGGCTACACCTTC
CDR3: CATSQLVGIGYGYTF
D: -
V: TRBV15
size: many
J: TRBJ1-2

DNA: TGTGCCAGCAGCTCCTGGGGTCAGGGTTACAATGAGCAGTTCTTC
CDR3: CASSSWGQGYNEQFF
D: -
V: TRBV11-2
size: many
J: TRBJ2-1

DNA: TGTGCCAGCAGTTGGGGGGGGAACATTCAGTACTTC
CDR3: CASSWGGNIQYF
D: TRBD2
V: TRBV12-3/TRBV12-4
size: few
J: TRBJ2-4

DNA: TGTGCCAGCAGTGTAGAGGGAGGCAACTACAATGAGCAGTTCTTC
CDR3: CASSVEGGNYNEQFF
D: -
V: TRBV6-1
size: few
J: TRBJ2-1

DNA: TGTGCCAGCAGCTCCCCGGGGTCTAGCACAGATACGCAGTATTTT
CDR3: CASSSPGSSTDTQYF
D: -
V: TRBV7-3
size: many
J: TRBJ2-3

DNA: TGTGCCAGCAGCTTAGTCAGGGTCTGGACCCAGTACTTC
CDR3: CASSLVRVWTQYF
D: -
V: TRBV7-2
size: -
J: TRBJ2-5

DNA: TGCGCCAGCAGCGCTGACCGGGCCTGGGGCACTGAAGCTTTCTTT
CDR3: CASSADRAWGTEAFF
D: -
V: TRBV5-1
size: few
J: TRBJ1-1

DNA: TGTGCCAGCAGTTACTCTCGCATTAGCGGGACGATTGATGATACGCAGTATTTT
CDR3: CASSYSRISGTIDDTQYF
D: TRBD2
V: TRBV6-2/TRBV6-3
size: few
J: TRBJ2-3

DNA: TGCGCCAGCAGCTTGGAGCGGGGGAACAACAATGAGCAGTTCTTC
CDR3: CASSLERGNNNEQFF
D: TRBD2
V: TRBV5-1
size: -
J: TRBJ2-1

DNA: TGTGCCAGCAGCTCCTCGACCGATCAGCCCCAGCATTTT
CDR3: CASSSSTDQPQHF
D: -
V: TRBV12-3/TRBV12-4
size: many
J: TRBJ1-5

DNA: TGTGCCAGCAGTGTTCCCCCCGGAAGACTAGCGGTAAACACCGGGGAGCTGTTTTTT
CDR3: CASSVPPGRLAVNTGELFF
D: TRBD2
V: TRBV25-1
size: many
J: TRBJ2-2

DNA: TGTGCCAGCAGTGAATGGCGGACAGGGGGCCAAGAGACCCAGTACTTC
CDR3: CASSEWRTGGQETQYF
D: TRBD1
V: TRBV25-1
size: few
J: TRBJ2-5

DNA: TGTGCCAGCAGTTACGAGGGGAGGAACCAAGAGACCCAGTACTTC
CDR3: CASSYEGRNQETQYF
D: -
V: TRBV6-6
size: many
J: TRBJ2-5

DNA: TGTGCCAGCAGCTTAGGCTCACAGGGCTTGGGCTACACCTTC
CDR3: CASSLGSQGLGYTF
D: -
V: TRBV7-2
size: many
J: TRBJ1-2

DNA: TGTGCCAGCAGCTCAATGGGACCCTACGAGCAGTACTTC
CDR3: CASSSMGPYEQYF
D: -
V: TRBV5-4
size: many
J: TRBJ2-7

DNA: TGTGCCAGCAGCGTAGCTAGCGGGGGGGCTGAGACCCAGTACTTC
CDR3: CASSVASGGAETQYF
D: TRBD2
V: TRBV9
size: -
J: TRBJ2-5

DNA: TGTGCCAGCAGAGGAACCCTAGCGGGAGCTTACGAGCAGTACTTC
CDR3: CASRGTLAGAYEQYF
D: TRBD2
V: TRBV6-2/TRBV6-3
size: few
J: TRBJ2-7

DNA: TGTGCCAGCAGAGAACAGACAGGGGGCTTATCACCCCTCCACTTT
CDR3: CASREQTGGLSPLHF
D: TRBD1
V: TRBV27
size: many
J: TRBJ1-6

DNA: TGTGCCTGGAGCTCTGGGGGCTATCAGCCCCAGCATTTT
CDR3: CAWSSGGYQPQHF
D: -
V: TRBV30
size: -
J: TRBJ1-5

DNA: TGCAGTGCCGAATTGACTAGCGGGATTCGAGAGACCCAGTACTTC
CDR3: CSAELTSGIRETQYF
D: TRBD2
V: TRBV20-1
size: few
J: TRBJ2-5

DNA: TGTGCCAGCGGACCATATAAGGGGGCCGGCAATCAGCCCCAGCATTTT
CDR3: CASGPYKGAGNQPQHF
D: TRBD1
V: TRBV7-2
size: -
J: TRBJ1-5

DNA: TGTGCCACCAGCAGGCCCGAGGTTCAGCCCCAGCATTTT
CDR3: CATSRPEVQPQHF
D: -
V: TRBV15
size: -
J: TRBJ1-5

DNA: TGTGCCAGCAGCCAAGGCGGAGGTCGCGACGAGCAGTACTTC
CDR3: CASSQGGGRDEQYF
D: -
V: TRBV3-1
size: -
J: TRBJ2-7

DNA: TGTGCCAGCAGCCTAGAGGGGCTTCAAGAGACCCAGTACTTC
CDR3: CASSLEGLQETQYF
D: -
V: TRBV12-3/TRBV12-4
size: many
J: TRBJ2-5

DNA: TGCAGCGTTGCAGAAAAGGCTAGCACAGATACGCAGTATTTT
CDR3: CSVAEKASTDTQYF
D: -
V: TRBV29-1
size: -
J: TRBJ2-3

DNA: TGCGCCAGCAGCTTGGGGGGGACGCCTGGGAACTATGGCTACACCTTC
CDR3: CASSLGGTPGNYGYTF
D: -
V: TRBV5-1
size: few
J: TRBJ1-2

DNA: TGTGCCACCAGTGATTCAACAGCGCTCTCCTACGAGCAGTACTTC
CDR3: CATSDSTALSYEQYF
D: -
V: TRBV24-1
size: many
J: TRBJ2-7

DNA: TGTGCCAGCAGTCCAGGGGGCGCTTACAATGAGCAGTTCTTC
CDR3: CASSPGGAYNEQFF
D: TRBD1
V: TRBV28
size: few
J: TRBJ2-1

DNA: TGCGCCAGCAGCCAGGGGCAAAGGGGGGTCCCTGAAGCTTTCTTT
CDR3: CASSQGQRGVPEAFF
D: -
V: TRBV4-3
size: few
J: TRBJ1-1

DNA: TGTGCCAGCAGTTACGAGGGGGCGCAGGGCTACACCTTC
CDR3: CASSYEGAQGYTF
D: TRBD1
V: TRBV6-5
size: few
J: TRBJ1-2

DNA: TGCGCCAGCAGCTTGAAGGCAGACGACTCCTACAATGAGCAGTTCTTC
CDR3: CASSLKADDSYNEQFF
D: -
V: TRBV5-1
size: many
J: TRBJ2-1

DNA: TGTGCCAGTAGTACGTTGGGTCCCACTGAAGCTTTCTTT
CDR3: CASSTLGPTEAFF
D: -
V: TRBV19
size: few
J: TRBJ1-1

DNA: TGCAGTGCCGCCCGCGAAAAACTGTTTTTT
CDR3: CSAAREKLFF
D: -
V: TRBV20-1
size: many
J: TRBJ1-4

DNA: TGTGCCATCTCCGGGACAGTCACCGACGAGCAGTACTTC
CDR3: CAISGTVTDEQYF
D: TRBD1
V: TRBV10-3
size: few
J: TRBJ2-7

DNA: TGTGCCAGCTCACCAATCGACAGGGGGGAGACCCAGTACTTC
CDR3: CASSPIDRGETQYF
D: TRBD1
V: TRBV18
size: many
J: TRBJ2-5

DNA: TGTGCCAGCAGCTTGGGACAGCTTATCAAAAACATTCAGTACTTC
CDR3: CASSLGQLIKNIQYF
D: -
V: TRBV5-6
size: many
J: TRBJ2-4

DNA: TGTGCCAGCAGCTTAAGGAGCAGGGGCTACACCTTC
CDR3: CASSLRSRGYTF
D: -
V: TRBV7-9
size: many
J: TRBJ1-2

DNA: TGTGCCATCAGTGGCGTAGACGGGTACGAGCAGTACTTC
CDR3: CAISGVDGYEQYF
D: -
V: TRBV10-3
size: many
J: TRBJ2-7

DNA: TGTGCCAGCAGTTCTTTCAACGAGCAGTACTTC
CDR3: CASSSFNEQYF
D: -
V: TRBV27
size: many
J: TRBJ2-7

DNA: TGCGCCAGCAGCTTGGCCCATGACAGCTTTTACGAGCAGTACTTC
CDR3: CASSLAHDSFYEQYF
D: -
V: TRBV5-1
size: many
J: TRBJ2-7

DNA: TGTGCCAGCAGAAAGACTAGACAGGAAGCCTCTGGAAACACCATATATTTT
CDR3: CASRKTRQEASGNTIYF
D: -
V: TRBV6-5
size: few
J: TRBJ1-3

DNA: TGTGCCACCAGTGACCCGACCGGACTAACCAATGAGCAGTTCTTC
CDR3: CATSDPTGLTNEQFF
D: -
V: TRBV24-1
size: many
J: TRBJ2-1

DNA: TGTGCCAGCTTTATAAGGTCTGGAAACACCATATATTTT
CDR3: CASFIRSGNTIYF
D: -
V: TRBV12-3/TRBV12-4
size: few
J: TRBJ1-3

DNA: TGTGCCAGCAGCTTAGAAGGTTTGAGAGATACGCAGTATTTT
CDR3: CASSLEGLRDTQYF
D: -
V: TRBV7-9
size: many
J: TRBJ2-3